A single sample is the source of the 19 T cell receptor beta chains below, sequenced in a study of CD8 T cells in ankylosing spondylitis. General observations from the study: There was a TCR beta motif, made of 7 to 9 highly homologous variants, that appeared characteristic of ankylosing spondylitis blood.

The antigens of these receptors remain unknown. TCRdb re-analysed the 5' RACE reads in MiXCR, keeping a single row per CDR3 protein. Counted here are some 840,000 distinct CDR3 sequences, around 11% occurring once; the ten biggest clones make up just over 0.5%. Sequenced sample: blood, either unsorted or a sorted T cell fraction (not recorded which). These receptors all come from a male donor with ankylosing spondylitis.

V is TRBV4-1 and J is TRBJ2-1; 8 nucleotides match TRBD2. The CDR3 runs to 19 residues. From germline, CDR1 is MGHRA and CDR2 YSYEKL. V was pared by 1 base and J by 3 bases, with 14 bases of the junction left unmatched. The CDR3 spells CASSQAGGSGKGGYNEQFF. Written as DNA, the CDR3 is TGCGCCAGCAGCCAAGCGGGCGGTAGCGGGAAAGGGGGCTACAATGAGCAGTTCTTC.

This clonotype showed up just a few times. A read error may account for a junction end that differs from germline. The rearrangement links TRBV5-1 to TRBJ1-1; D is perhaps TRBD1 (6 bases). The CDR3 totals 13 residues. Germline V CDR1 and CDR2: SGHRS, YFSETQ. This chain's CDR3 is CASSFDRNPEAFF. In nucleotides, the CDR3 is TGCGCCAGCAGCTTTGACAGGAACCCTGAAGCTTTCTTT.

J is TRBJ2-2 and V is TRBV14; tentatively, D is TRBD2 (6 bases). V dropped 2 bases and J dropped 1 base, with 8 bases sitting between them. CDR3 length equals 15 residues. CDR1 is SGHDN, CDR2 FVKESK, per germline. CDR3 nucleotide sequence: TGTGCCAGCAGCCAAATCGGGAGGAACACCGGGGAGCTGTTTTTT. This encodes CASSQIGRNTGELFF.

In its sample, this clonotype was seen a few times. The V gene is TRBV20-1, the J gene TRBJ1-1; D is unresolved. Germline CDR1 reads DFQATT; CDR2 reads SNEGSKA (reference sequence). This CDR3 contains 13 residues. The CDR3 sequence is CSLLSSKYTEAFF. CDR3 DNA sequence: TGCAGCCTACTTTCCTCCAAGTACACTGAAGCTTTCTTT.

Only a few counts were recorded for this clonotype. The rearrangement joins TRBV6-5 to TRBJ2-2, with TRBD2 identical over 7 bases. Germline V gene data show CDR1 as MNHEY and CDR2 as SVGAGI. V gave up 2 bases and J gave up 3 bases; unmatched junction bases: 3. The CDR3 spans 15 residues. The CDR3 reads CASSYRLAHTGELFF. The CDR3 DNA follows: TGTGCCAGCAGTTACCGACTAGCACACACCGGGGAGCTGTTTTTT.

This clonotype has just a few counts. The chain couples TRBV4-3 to TRBJ2-7; D possibly corresponds to TRBD2 (6 bases). V lost 3 bases and J 3 bases, leaving 18 bases between the germline ends. The CDR3 runs 16 residues. CDR1 and CDR2 from the germline V gene are LGHNA and YSLEER. CDR3 DNA sequence: TGCGCCAGCAGCCACACCTCTGGAGGGTCTGGCTACGAGCAGTACTTC. Translated: CASSHTSGGSGYEQYF.

This clonotype was seen at least ten times. The J gene is TRBJ1-1, the V gene TRBV29-1; D unclear. Deletions cut 4 bases from V and 4 bases from J, with 10 bases between. Germline V gene data show CDR1 as SQVTM and CDR2 as ANQGSEA. The length of the CDR3 is 12 residues. CDR3 in amino acids: CSVVGFRTEAFF. Written as DNA, the CDR3 is TGCAGCGTTGTAGGGTTTCGCACTGAAGCTTTCTTT.

This clonotype was observed many times. The chain is built from TRBV28 and TRBJ1-4; 9 bases match TRBD1. The CDR3 contains 16 residues. Trimming took 6 bases from V and 8 from J; bases not matched to a gene: 13. Germline assignment: CDR1 MDHEN and CDR2 SYDVKM. For the CDR3, the DNA is TGTGCCAGCAGACCCGGGACAGGGAGGAGTAGCGAAAAACTGTTTTTT. The encoded protein is CASRPGTGRSSEKLFF.

This clonotype was seen many times. The CDR3 region has the DNA TGCAGTGCACACCTGCCGGGACAGGGTTTATCAGATACGCAGTATTTT. Translation: CSAHLPGQGLSDTQYF. This rearrangement joins TRBV20-1 to TRBJ2-3, with 9 positions matching TRBD1. V was clipped by 6 bases and J by 4 bases; unmatched bases: 14. Germline values: CDR1 DFQATT, CDR2 SNEGSKA (reference sequence). The CDR3 is 16 amino acids.

V and J are TRBV6-5 and TRBJ2-7; D is possibly TRBD2 (6 bases). V lost 3 bases and J lost 7, with 22 bases in between. Germline CDR1 MNHEY, CDR2 SVGAGI. The CDR3 sequence is 16 residues long. Here the CDR3 DNA reads TGTGCCAGCAGTTATAGGCCCGCGGGACCAAAATGGGAGCAGTACTTC. Encoded protein: CASSYRPAGPKWEQYF.

As regards this clonotype: Since a much larger clone is just one base distant, this may be a read error. No conserved phenylalanine or tryptophan is present at the end of the CDR3, so a read error is the likely explanation. The V gene is TRBV20-1, the J gene TRBJ1-3; TRBD1 matches 7 bases. The germline V gene has CDR1 DFQATT and CDR2 SNEGSKA (reference sequence). The length of the CDR3 is 11 residues. Germline trimming cut 1 base from V and 11 bases from J; bases unmatched to any gene: 2. The CDR3 DNA follows: TGCAGTGCTAGAGGACAGGGACCCATATATATT. As protein: CSARGQGPIYI.

The J gene is TRBJ2-7, the V gene TRBV18; perhaps TRBD2 as D (6 bases). V dropped 6 bases and J dropped 6 bases, with 15 bases sitting between them. CDR1 and CDR2 from the germline V gene are KGHSH and LQKENI. The CDR3 runs to 13 residues. CDR3 residues: CASSGTAATEQYF. The DNA of the CDR3 is TGTGCCAGCTCTGGGACTGCTGCTACCGAGCAGTACTTC.

In this sample, this clonotype turned up a few times. The J gene is TRBJ2-1, the V gene TRBV11-1; TRBD2 agrees at 8 bases. This CDR3 has 19 residues. Trimming at V came to 2 bases and at J to 0 bases, leaving 12 bases not matched to a gene. Germline CDR1 reads SGHAT; CDR2 reads FQDESV (reference sequence). Here the CDR3 reads CASSLQRAGAPSSYNEQFF. In DNA, the CDR3 is TGTGCCAGCAGCTTACAACGAGCGGGGGCCCCGAGCTCCTACAATGAGCAGTTCTTC.

This clonotype came up a few times. The chain recombines TRBV7-9 with TRBJ2-2; D remains unclear. There are 14 residues in the CDR3. The V gene's germline CDR1 is SEHNR and CDR2 FQNEAQ (reference sequence). V lost 2 bases and J lost 0, with 4 bases in between. Written as DNA, the CDR3 is TGTGCCAGCAGCTTACCACCGAACACCGGGGAGCTGTTTTTT. This codes for CASSLPPNTGELFF.

This clonotype was seen a few times. This CDR3 reads CSDRAVSEQYF. DNA for the CDR3: TGCAGTGACAGGGCGGTCAGTGAGCAGTACTTC. V is TRBV20-1 and J is TRBJ2-7, with D possibly TRBD1 on 6 matching bases. The CDR3 totals 11 residues. Germline V gene data show CDR1 as DFQATT and CDR2 as SNEGSKA (reference sequence). The germline V and J ends were trimmed by 7 bases and 7 bases, with 14 bases remaining between them.

The chain recombines TRBV12-3 or TRBV12-4 with TRBJ1-1, with D unresolved. This CDR3 contains 13 residues. V lost 7 bases and J 1 base, leaving 10 bases between the germline ends. CDR3 DNA sequence: TGTGCCAGCAAGAGATGGGAGAACACTGAAGCTTTCTTT. This sequence encodes CASKRWENTEAFF.

In its sample, this clonotype was seen many times. The chain carries TRBV11-2 and TRBJ2-1; 7 bases are shared with TRBD2. There are 18 residues in the CDR3. V shed 0 bases, J shed 12 bases, and the junction held 20 bases outside the gene matches. Germline CDR1 is SGHAT and CDR2 is FQNNGV. The CDR3 reads CASSLDALTSRTGMRQFF. CDR3 bases: TGTGCCAGCAGCTTAGATGCCCTGACTAGCAGGACCGGGATGCGGCAGTTCTTC.

This chain connects TRBV27 to TRBJ1-2; 9 bases are a match to TRBD1. Germline V gene data show CDR1 as MNHEY and CDR2 as SMNVEV (reference sequence). J gave up 2 bases and V 5 bases, and 9 bases lay outside the gene matches. The CDR3 totals 16 residues. The CDR3 sequence: CASSPLAGTGNYGYTF. CDR3 DNA: TGTGCCAGCAGTCCCCTTGCCGGGACAGGGAACTATGGCTACACCTTC.

V and J are TRBV5-1 and TRBJ1-6; D call uncertain. CDR1 is SGHRS, CDR2 YFSETQ, per germline. The CDR3 is 15 residues long. The germline V and J ends were trimmed by 3 bases and 9 bases, with 16 bases remaining between them. In nucleotides, the CDR3 is TGCGCCAGCAGCTACACGGACCCGTCTAGTTCACCCCTCCACTTT. This codes for CASSYTDPSSSPLHF.